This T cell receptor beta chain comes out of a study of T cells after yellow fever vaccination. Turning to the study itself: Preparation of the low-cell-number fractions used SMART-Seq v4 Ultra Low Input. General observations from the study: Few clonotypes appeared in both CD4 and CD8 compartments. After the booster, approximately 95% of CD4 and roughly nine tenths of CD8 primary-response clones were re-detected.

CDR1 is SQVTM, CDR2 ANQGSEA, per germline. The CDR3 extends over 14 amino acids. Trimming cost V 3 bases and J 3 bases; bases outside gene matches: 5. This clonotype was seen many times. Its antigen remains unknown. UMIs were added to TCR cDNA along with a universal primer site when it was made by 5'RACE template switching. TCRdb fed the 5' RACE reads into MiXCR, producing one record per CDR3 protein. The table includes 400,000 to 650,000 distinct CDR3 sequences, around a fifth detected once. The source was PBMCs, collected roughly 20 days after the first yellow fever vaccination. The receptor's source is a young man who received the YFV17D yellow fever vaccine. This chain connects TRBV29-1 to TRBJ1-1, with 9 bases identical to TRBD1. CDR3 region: CSVEWDRVHTEAFF. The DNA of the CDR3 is TGCAGCGTTGAGTGGGACAGGGTCCACACTGAAGCTTTCTTT.